The 32 T cell receptor beta chains below come from one sample, sequenced in a study of T cells after yellow fever vaccination. One entry per CDR3 protein, called by TCRdb with MiXCR from the 5' RACE reads. The sample comprises approximately 240,000 distinct CDR3 sequences, roughly 3.7% of which are singletons, and roughly a fifth rests with the top ten. The input for sequencing was PBMCs, taken 15 days after the yellow fever booster vaccination. These receptors were taken from a young man who received the YFV17D yellow fever vaccine.

This clonotype was detected ten times or more. The chain employs TRBV7-7 and TRBJ2-2; maybe TRBD2 (6 bases). Germline V CDR1 and CDR2: SSHAT, FNYEAQ (reference sequence). V was pared by 6 bases and J by 2 bases, with 16 bases between. There are 16 residues in the CDR3. In nucleotides, the CDR3 is TGTGCCAGCAGTTTTGGACCGGGAGTTAACACCGGGGAGCTGTTTTTT. It codes for CASSFGPGVNTGELFF.

In this sample, this clonotype turned up many times. V usage is TRBV7-2 and J usage is TRBJ2-7; 10 bases agree with TRBD2. Trimming at V came to 2 bases and at J to 0 bases, leaving 10 bases not matched to a gene. Germline CDR1 is SGHTA and CDR2 is FQGNSA. The CDR3 contains 18 residues. The CDR3 protein is CASSLRTSGDTDSYEQYF. DNA of the CDR3: TGTGCCAGCAGCTTAAGAACTAGCGGGGATACCGACTCCTACGAGCAGTACTTC.

This clonotype was seen a handful of times. CDR3 sequence: CASSHPDRAPGELFF. DNA for the CDR3: TGTGCCAGCAGCCACCCCGACAGGGCCCCCGGGGAGCTGTTTTTT. V and J are TRBV3-1 and TRBJ2-2; TRBD1 agrees at 7 bases. The CDR3 is 15 residues long. The ends lost 3 bases at V and 6 bases at J; junction bases unmatched: 7. Germline lookup yields CDR1 LGHDT and CDR2 YNNKEL (reference sequence).

This clonotype was seen many times. V usage is TRBV5-1 and J usage is TRBJ1-1; 7 bases line up with TRBD1. The CDR3 runs to 13 residues. In germline, CDR1 is SGHRS, CDR2 YFSETQ. V shed 3 bases, J shed 7 bases, and the junction held 6 bases outside the gene matches. CDR3 residues: CASSSVQGLEAFF. The CDR3 coding sequence is TGCGCCAGCAGCTCGGTACAGGGGCTTGAAGCTTTCTTT.

This clonotype was recorded at least ten times. The V and J genes are TRBV7-2 and TRBJ1-2; 8 bases map to TRBD1. From germline, CDR1 is SGHTA and CDR2 FQGNSA. V was clipped by 5 bases and J by 6 bases; unmatched bases: 5. The CDR3 extends over 13 amino acids. Here the CDR3 reads CASSRTTGDGYTF. CDR3 DNA: TGTGCCAGCAGCCGTACGACAGGGGATGGCTACACCTTC.

This clonotype has ten or more counts. The V and J genes are TRBV20-1 and TRBJ1-2, with D perhaps matching TRBD1 (5 bases). Trimming removed 8 bases from V and 8 bases from J, with 18 bases in between. The CDR3 extends over 12 amino acids. Germline V CDR1 and CDR2: DFQATT, SNEGSKA (reference sequence). CDR3 sequence: CSINRPGEGYTF. DNA for the CDR3: TGCAGTATCAACCGACCGGGGGAAGGCTACACCTTC.

The sample holds many counts of this clonotype. V usage is TRBV5-1 and J usage is TRBJ1-2, with 7 positions matching TRBD1. V lost 4 bases and J lost 6; bases outside the gene matches: 15. The V gene's germline CDR1 is SGHRS and CDR2 YFSETQ. This CDR3 is 16 amino acids long. The CDR3 coding sequence is TGCGCCAGCAGCGACCCGTCCGGGACAGTGGTCCATGGCTACACCTTC. Translation: CASSDPSGTVVHGYTF.

This clonotype has a count of ten or more. The chain has TRBV7-9 and TRBJ2-5; tentatively, D is TRBD2 (6 bases). Trimming cost V 5 bases and J 4 bases, with 17 bases left between them. Per the germline V gene, CDR1 is SEHNR and CDR2 is FQNEAQ (reference sequence). The CDR3 sequence is 15 residues long. This CDR3 reads CASSARERLGETQYF. The CDR3, as DNA: TGTGCCAGCAGCGCCCGGGAGAGGCTCGGAGAGACCCAGTACTTC.

This clonotype was detected many times. The chain links TRBV12-3 or TRBV12-4 to TRBJ1-1; D gene unclear. This CDR3 has 11 residues. V dropped 6 bases and J dropped 2 bases, with 4 bases sitting between them. The CDR3 loop reads CASRDNTEAFF. The CDR3 DNA reads TGTGCCAGCAGGGACAACACTGAAGCTTTCTTT.

The sample holds many counts of this clonotype. V gene TRBV6-6 combines with J gene TRBJ2-1; 7 bases align to TRBD1. Looked up from germline, CDR1 is MNHNY and CDR2 is SVGAGI (reference sequence). The CDR3 is 14 amino acids. With V trimmed by 0 bases and J by 6 bases, 2 bases remained unmatched. In DNA, the CDR3 is TGTGCCAGCAGTTACTCGGGACAGTTCAATGAGCAGTTCTTC. Amino acid sequence: CASSYSGQFNEQFF.

This clonotype appeared many times. The V gene is TRBV6-2 or TRBV6-3, the J gene TRBJ2-5; no clear D gene. This CDR3 has 14 amino acids. The V end was cut by 10 bases, the J end by 2 bases, with 17 bases between. CDR1 is MNHEY and CDR2 is SVGEGT in the germline V gene. CDR3 in amino acids: CATTIDRDQETQYF. The CDR3 DNA sequence: TGTGCCACTACCATCGATAGGGATCAAGAGACCCAGTACTTC.

This clonotype was seen many times. The chain carries TRBV20-1 and TRBJ2-5; D is ambiguous. Germline values: CDR1 DFQATT, CDR2 SNEGSKA (reference sequence). Trimming shortened V by 4 bases and J by 7 bases, and 7 bases separated the two germline ends. CDR3 length: 10 amino acids. CDR3 region: CSATKATQYF. In nucleotides, the CDR3 is TGCAGTGCTACTAAGGCGACCCAGTACTTC.

This clonotype was seen a handful of times. This sequence joins TRBV5-1 and TRBJ2-6; D is unresolved. CDR1 is SGHRS, CDR2 YFSETQ, per germline. The CDR3 contains 16 residues. Trimming stripped 0 bases from V and 9 bases from J, with 16 bases between. The DNA for the CDR3 is TGCGCCAGCAGCTTGGATGTCTTCCCCAAACGCAACGTCCTGACTTTC. Translated: CASSLDVFPKRNVLTF.

This clonotype was detected ten times or more. V is TRBV7-2 and J is TRBJ1-5; TRBD1 agrees at 8 bases. The CDR3 extends over 17 amino acids. The junction had 13 bases not matched to a gene; V was cut back by 5 bases and J by 4 bases. Germline V lookup: CDR1 SGHTA, CDR2 FQGNSA. The CDR3 loop reads CASSLGQGLRANQPQHF. Here the CDR3 DNA reads TGTGCCAGCAGCCTAGGACAGGGATTGAGGGCTAATCAGCCCCAGCATTTT.

This clonotype occurred many times. The rearrangement links TRBV6-5 to TRBJ1-2; 7 bases fit TRBD1. CDR1 and CDR2 (germline): MNHEY, SVGAGI. The V segment lost 6 bases and the J segment 4 bases; nucleotides outside the gene matches: 8. The CDR3 is made up of 14 amino acids. CDR3 bases: TGTGCCAGCAGACTTGGGACAGACCCCTATGGCTACACCTTC. Protein: CASRLGTDPYGYTF.

This clonotype is a singleton in its sample. V and J are TRBV9 and TRBJ2-5; perhaps D is TRBD1 or TRBD2 (5 bases each). Germline assignment: CDR1 SGDLS and CDR2 YYNGEE. V was trimmed by 0 bases and J by 3 bases, leaving 12 bases between them. This CDR3 has 15 residues. The CDR3 sequence is CASSVVGTNKETQYF. DNA of the CDR3: TGTGCCAGCAGCGTAGTAGGGACCAACAAAGAGACCCAGTACTTC.

There are many counts of this clonotype. The rearrangement joins TRBV24-1 to TRBJ1-1; TRBD1 might be the D (6 bases). The CDR3 spans 14 residues. Between the trimmed V and J ends, which lost 3 bases and 1 base, there was a span of 8 bases. Germline CDR1 reads KGHDR; CDR2 reads SFDVKD. Here the CDR3 DNA reads TGTGCCACCAGTGATCCGGGACAGAACACTGAAGCTTTCTTT. Amino acid sequence: CATSDPGQNTEAFF.

Ten or more counts support this clonotype. The chain links TRBV4-1 to TRBJ2-1, with 10 bases fitting TRBD1. Germline V gene data show CDR1 as MGHRA and CDR2 as YSYEKL. The CDR3 totals 16 residues. V was pared by 3 bases and J by 7 bases, with 9 bases of the junction left unmatched. The DNA for the CDR3 is TGCGCCAGCAGCCAGCAGACAGGGGGCGCGGGTAATGAGCAGTTCTTC. Translating it yields CASSQQTGGAGNEQFF.

This clonotype showed up many times. The gene calls are TRBV7-9 and TRBJ2-3; D possibly corresponds to TRBD2 (5 bases). V lost 1 base and J lost 6, with 11 bases in between. The CDR3 extends over 14 amino acids. Looked up from germline, CDR1 is SEHNR and CDR2 is FQNEAQ (reference sequence). In DNA form, the CDR3 reads TGTGCCAGCAGCTTAGGAGGGCCCGTTGATACGCAGTATTTT. Translation gives CASSLGGPVDTQYF.

The CDR3 DNA reads as TGCGCCAGCAGCTCTAACAGGGTCGAGCAGTACTTC. Amino acid sequence: CASSSNRVEQYF. The chain links TRBV5-1 to TRBJ2-7; tentatively, D is TRBD1 (6 bases). Trimming took off 3 bases at V and 6 bases at J, with 10 bases between the two ends. The CDR3 spans 12 residues. Germline loops: CDR1 SGHRS, CDR2 YFSETQ.

V usage is TRBV5-4 and J usage is TRBJ2-7, with D unclear. CDR3 length equals 13 residues. Looked up from germline, CDR1 is SGHNT and CDR2 is YYREEE (reference sequence). V gave up 3 bases and J gave up 0 bases, with 7 bases separating them. CDR3 in amino acids: CASSSDNSYEQYF. In DNA form, the CDR3 reads TGTGCCAGCAGCTCCGACAACTCCTACGAGCAGTACTTC.

Ten or more counts support this clonotype. V is TRBV5-1 and J is TRBJ2-5; D uncertain. Germline values: CDR1 SGHRS, CDR2 YFSETQ. V was trimmed by 3 bases and J by 5 bases, leaving 14 bases between them. CDR3 length: 14 residues. The DNA of the CDR3 is TGCGCCAGCAGCTGGCTGACGCCGGAGGAGACCCAGTACTTC. It is translated as CASSWLTPEETQYF.

This clonotype was counted ten times or more. The CDR3, as DNA: TGTGCCAGCTCCGGGACTTCAGACTATGGCTACACCTTC. It codes for CASSGTSDYGYTF. The rearrangement links TRBV18 to TRBJ1-2; D possibly corresponds to TRBD1 (5 bases). This CDR3 has 13 amino acids. CDR1 and CDR2 (germline): KGHSH, LQKENI. Trimming shortened V by 6 bases and J by 3 bases, and 11 bases separated the two germline ends.

This clonotype was counted many times. The chain employs TRBV7-2 and TRBJ2-5; 10 bases align to TRBD2. This CDR3 has 15 amino acids. Germline V lookup: CDR1 SGHTA, CDR2 FQGNSA. V lost 2 bases to trimming and J lost 5 bases; unmatched junction nucleotides: 5. The CDR3: CASSLQRGGGETQYF. For the CDR3, the DNA is TGTGCCAGCAGCTTACAGCGGGGGGGCGGGGAGACCCAGTACTTC.

This clonotype was seen many times. The chain has TRBV28 and TRBJ2-7; 8 bases align to TRBD1. Trimming removed 5 bases from V and 6 bases from J; junction bases left unmatched: 9. CDR3 length equals 14 residues. In germline, CDR1 is MDHEN, CDR2 SYDVKM. The CDR3 DNA reads as TGTGCCAGCAGTCCGAATGGACAGGGCCGCGAGCAGTACGTC. This codes for CASSPNGQGREQYV.

The table lists this clonotype with many counts. This chain connects TRBV7-3 to TRBJ2-5, with D hard to call. This CDR3 comprises 12 residues. V was pared by 1 base and J by 5 bases, with 5 bases between. The germline V gene encodes CDR1 SGHTA and CDR2 FQGTGA. CDR3 DNA sequence: TGTGCCAGCAGCTTAAACAAGGAGACCCAGTACTTC. Translation gives CASSLNKETQYF.

This clonotype was observed at least ten times. The gene calls are TRBV11-2 and TRBJ1-1; tentative D call: TRBD1 (5 bases). V was shortened by 2 bases and J by 6 bases, with 7 bases between the two germline ends. The CDR3 has 12 residues. Looked up from germline, CDR1 is SGHAT and CDR2 is FQNNGV. The CDR3 region is CASSLTGAEAFF. The CDR3 nucleotides read TGTGCCAGCAGCTTAACGGGGGCTGAAGCTTTCTTT.

This clonotype was counted many times. V is TRBV5-5 and J is TRBJ1-1, with a tentative D call TRBD1 (5 bases). The CDR3 is 16 amino acids. CDR1 and CDR2 from the germline V gene are SGHKS and YYEKEE (reference sequence). Between the trimmed V and J ends, which lost 1 base and 2 bases, there was a span of 15 bases. CDR3 sequence reads: CASSLWGPIINTEAFF. CDR3 DNA sequence: TGTGCCAGCAGCTTGTGGGGACCTATCATAAACACTGAAGCTTTCTTT.

This clonotype was observed at least ten times. The chain has TRBV5-1 and TRBJ2-3, with TRBD2 matching over 7 bases. The CDR3 spans 16 residues. V was clipped by 4 bases and J by 4 bases; unmatched bases: 12. Germline CDR1 and CDR2: SGHRS and YFSETQ. The CDR3 region is CASSPLSSGVPDTQYF. Written as DNA, the CDR3 is TGCGCCAGCAGCCCGTTATCGAGCGGGGTCCCAGATACGCAGTATTTT.

This clonotype was counted a few times. V gene TRBV12-3 or TRBV12-4 combines with J gene TRBJ1-1, with D possibly TRBD1 on 5 matching bases. Trimming took 5 bases from V and 10 from J, leaving 11 bases between them. CDR3 length: 11 residues. The CDR3 loop reads CASSAGVVAFF. DNA for the CDR3: TGTGCCAGCAGTGCGGGGGTGGTAGCTTTCTTT.

This clonotype was picked up many times. The chain couples TRBV15 to TRBJ2-2; 11 bases line up with TRBD2. The junction had 2 bases not matched to a gene; V was cut back by 1 base and J by 4 bases. CDR3 size: 16 residues. Per germline, CDR1 LNHNV and CDR2 YYDKDF (reference sequence). Here the CDR3 DNA reads TGTGCCACCAGCAGAGTTCTAGCGGGGGGCACCGGGGAGCTGTTTTTT. Protein: CATSRVLAGGTGELFF.

This clonotype was seen repeatedly, ten times or more. This chain uses TRBV20-1 with TRBJ1-1; D unresolved. This CDR3 is 12 amino acids long. V lost 4 bases and J 1 base, leaving 7 bases between the germline ends. Germline values: CDR1 DFQATT, CDR2 SNEGSKA (reference sequence). The CDR3 nucleotides are TGCAGTGCTAACGACCGGAACACTGAAGCTTTCTTT. Its translation is CSANDRNTEAFF.